These 12 T cell receptor beta chains originate from one sample sequenced in a study of CD8+CD57+ T cells in acquired aplastic anemia. TCR beta VDJ and CDR3 profiling used genomic DNA as template. TCRdb re-called the reads with MiXCR, one entry per CDR3 protein. Among hundreds of thousands of distinct CDR3 sequences listed, around 32% were seen once. Flow cytometry had shown expanded CD8+CD57+ cells in the patients chosen for sequencing. Input material: sorted CD4+, CD8+, or CD8+CD57+ T cells (not recorded which) from PBMCs. The source is a human donor with aplastic anemia.

The rearrangement uses TRBV24-1 and TRBJ2-3; D is unclear. Germline V gene lookup returns CDR1 KGHDR and CDR2 SFDVKD. This CDR3 contains 13 residues. V lost 3 bases to trimming and J lost 6 bases, with 9 bases between them. CDR3 sequence reads: CATSDNLADTQYF. The CDR3 region has the DNA TGTGCCACCAGTGATAATTTGGCTGATACGCAGTATTTT.

This clonotype was found a few times. A read error may be the cause here, since a much bigger clone is one base away. V usage is TRBV19 and J usage is TRBJ1-5; D is uncertain. Trimming stripped 5 bases from V and 0 bases from J, with 11 bases between. This CDR3 comprises 15 residues. Germline assignment: CDR1 LNHDA and CDR2 SQIVND (reference sequence). CDR3: CASSVSDNSNQPQHF. The CDR3 DNA follows: TGTGCCAGTAGTGTTTCCGACAATAGCAATCAGCCCCAGCATTTT.

For this clonotype: A junction end diverges from the germline sequence, so it may reflect a read error. The V and J genes are TRBV7-2 and TRBJ2-7; possibly TRBD2 for D (7 bases). Germline CDR1 reads SGHTA; CDR2 reads FQGNSA. The CDR3 runs to 14 residues. The DNA of the CDR3 is TGCGCCAGCAGCCTGAGGGGGGGGGCCTACGAGCAGTACTTC. The encoded protein is CASSLRGGAYEQYF.

In the case of this clonotype: This may be a read error: a much more frequent sequence differs by one nucleotide. V and J are TRBV25-1 and TRBJ2-5, with 8 bases matching TRBD2. The ends lost 4 bases at V and 9 bases at J; junction bases unmatched: 13. Germline values: CDR1 MGHDK, CDR2 SYGVNS. The CDR3 loop spans 15 amino acids. The CDR3 sequence is CASSVSGNAVEPQYF. CDR3 sequence (DNA): TGTGCCAGCAGTGTTAGCGGGAACGCCGTCGAGCCCCAGTACTTC.

This clonotype occurred many times. The rearrangement uses TRBV7-9 and TRBJ2-3; 7 positions agree with TRBD1. Germline V gene lookup returns CDR1 SEHNR and CDR2 FQNEAQ (reference sequence). V shed 5 bases, J shed 0 bases, and the junction held 5 bases outside the gene matches. The CDR3 sequence is 15 residues long. DNA of the CDR3: TGTGCCAGCAGCGCCGGGACAGCTAGCACAGATACGCAGTATTTT. This translates into CASSAGTASTDTQYF.

This rearrangement joins TRBV7-9 to TRBJ2-7; D gene uncertain. The V end was cut by 5 bases, the J end by 2 bases, with 13 bases between. Per the germline V gene, CDR1 is SEHNR and CDR2 is FQNEAQ (reference sequence). CDR3 length: 14 residues. Here the CDR3 reads CASSPPAEPYEQYF. The CDR3 DNA sequence: TGTGCCAGCAGCCCCCCGGCCGAACCCTACGAGCAGTACTTC.

CDR3 sequence: CAWSRGGANQPQHF. The CDR3 nucleotides read TGTGCCTGGAGTAGAGGGGGCGCGAATCAGCCCCAGCATTTT. The V gene is TRBV30, the J gene TRBJ1-5; 7 nucleotides line up with TRBD1. This CDR3 spans 14 amino acids. Germline loops: CDR1 GTSNPN, CDR2 SVGIG (reference sequence). V dropped 2 bases and J dropped 4; count of bases not matched to a gene: 5.

This clonotype was recorded many times. The gene calls are TRBV20-1 and TRBJ2-7, with D possibly called TRBD1 or TRBD2 (5 bases each). Trimming took 2 bases from V and 3 from J, leaving 11 bases between them. The germline gives CDR1 DFQATT, CDR2 SNEGSKA (reference sequence). The CDR3 has 13 amino acids. The CDR3: CSARRGTVYEQYF. CDR3 nucleotide sequence: TGCAGTGCTAGACGGGGCACGGTCTACGAGCAGTACTTC.

This chain links TRBV24-1 with TRBJ1-4, with D tentatively TRBD1 (5 bases). Trimming removed 7 bases at V and 4 bases at J, with 15 bases between. Per the germline V gene, CDR1 is KGHDR and CDR2 is SFDVKD. The CDR3 is 15 residues long. The CDR3 sequence: CATSGWDRDNEKLFF. In DNA form, the CDR3 reads TGTGCCACCAGCGGTTGGGACCGCGATAATGAAAAACTGTTTTTT.

On this clonotype itself: It may be a read error: a sequence one base away is much more abundant. The chain combines TRBV20-1 with TRBJ2-7; no definite D call. The CDR3 covers 13 residues. Germline-derived CDR1 and CDR2 are DFQATT and SNEGSKA (reference sequence). For the CDR3, the DNA is TGCAGTGCTAGAGAGACCAACTCCCACGAGCAGTACTTC. As protein: CSARETNSHEQYF.

The chain uses TRBV7-9 and TRBJ2-7, with unresolved D. CDR3 length: 13 residues. With 9 bases removed from V and 6 bases from J, the gap between germline ends came to 18 bases. Germline-derived CDR1 and CDR2 are SEHNR and FQNEAQ (reference sequence). CDR3 coding DNA: TGTGCCAGTAGTATTCGACAAGGCGTCGAGCAGTACTTC. Translating it yields CASSIRQGVEQYF. Full variable domain (outside the CDR3, taken from reference TRBV7-9 and TRBJ2-7): DTGVSQNPRHKITKRGQNVTFRCDPISEHNRLYWYRQTLGQGPEFLTYFQNEAQLEKSRLLSDRFSAERPKGSFSTLEIQRTEQGDSAMYLCASSIRQGVEQYFGPGTRLTVT.

CDR3 residues: CASSFTETQYF. The CDR3 nucleotides read TGTGCCAGCAGTTTTACGGAGACCCAGTACTTC. The chain uses TRBV12-3 or TRBV12-4 and TRBJ2-5; unclear D gene. This CDR3 is 11 amino acids long. The V and J ends lost 3 bases and 5 bases respectively, with 4 bases between them.